A selection of T cell receptor beta chains follows, all from one sample in a study of T cells after posttransplantation cyclophosphamide. Some clones are missing from TCRdb's copy, which holds only in-frame ones; the method was immunoSEQ multiplex PCR. The counts give 14,000 or so clones, none of them seen only once; under 25% is held by the top ten. The material sequenced was PBMCs, taken 950 to 1,200 days after allogeneic stem cell transplant with posttransplant cyclophosphamide. The receptors come from a female patient in her forties or fifties who received an allogeneic stem cell transplant from a related donor, was CMV-positive, and had no GVHD. The graft donor may be the source of some T cells. Both conserved end residues are part of each CDR3. D genes are given only for firm matches. Only some rows state a clone size, as once, few, many or a class for expanded clones.

j_call	d_call	clone_size	v_call	cdr3_aa	cdr3_nt
TRBJ2-7	NA	many	TRBV7-8	CASSLLRVTAYEQYF	TGTGCCAGCAGCTTATTGAGGGTTACAGCCTACGAGCAGTACTTC
TRBJ1-1	NA	many	TRBV5-4	CASSLTGLNTEAFF	TGTGCCAGCAGCTTGACAGGGTTGAACACTGAAGCTTTCTTT
TRBJ2-3	NA	many	TRBV7-9	CASSPVGADTQYF	TGTGCCAGCAGCCCCGTCGGAGCAGATACGCAGTATTTT
TRBJ1-2	TRBD1	many	TRBV6-6	CASSYTLGQGADGYTF	TGTGCCAGCAGTTACACTCTGGGACAGGGGGCGGATGGCTACACCTTC
TRBJ2-1	TRBD2	many	TRBV6-1	CASSERGGGTYNEQFF	TGTGCCAGCAGTGAAAGGGGCGGGGGGACTTACAATGAGCAGTTCTTC
TRBJ1-2	TRBD1	many	TRBV5-1	CASSWGTGINNYGYTF	TGCGCCAGCAGCTGGGGGACAGGGATAAATAACTATGGCTACACCTTC
TRBJ2-7	TRBD1	many	TRBV7-9	CASSLGTGWYEQYF	TGTGCCAGCAGCTTAGGGACAGGGTGGTACGAGCAGTACTTC
TRBJ2-4	NA	many	TRBV7-9	CASSLAGLGVAKNIQYF	TGTGCCAGCAGCTTAGCCGGACTTGGGGTAGCCAAAAACATTCAGTACTTC
TRBJ2-5	TRBD2	few	TRBV11-2	CASSLDFVPLAGGFQETQYF	TGTGCCAGCAGCTTAGATTTTGTCCCGCTAGCGGGGGGGTTCCAAGAGACCCAGTACTTC
TRBJ1-6	NA	NA	TRBV7-9	CASSPNNRSSYNSPLHF	TGTGCCAGCAGCCCGAATAACAGGAGCTCCTATAATTCACCCCTCCACTTT
TRBJ2-3	TRBD2	NA	TRBV15	CATSRPPGLAGGTDTQYF	TGTGCCACCAGCAGGCCACCGGGACTAGCGGGTGGCACAGATACGCAGTATTTT
TRBJ1-5	NA	many	TRBV6-1	CASSGASFQPQHF	TGTGCCAGCAGTGGGGCAAGTTTTCAGCCCCAGCATTTT
TRBJ2-7	NA	many	TRBV5-1	CASSFPRRTGLIYEQYF	TGCGCCAGCAGCTTTCCCAGACGGACAGGACTAATTTACGAGCAGTACTTC
TRBJ1-4	NA	many	TRBV28	CASSPNSGNSNEKLFF	TGTGCCAGCAGTCCGAATTCGGGGAATAGTAATGAAAAACTGTTTTTT
TRBJ2-7	TRBD1	NA	TRBV9	CASIFRQGTAYEQYF	TGTGCCAGTATCTTCAGACAGGGGACGGCCTACGAGCAGTACTTC
TRBJ1-6	TRBD1	few	TRBV5-1	CASSSTGGGSDSPLHF	TGCGCCAGCAGCTCAACAGGGGGCGGGAGCGATTCACCCCTCCACTTT
TRBJ2-5	NA	few	TRBV7-9	CASSLALGPRETQYF	TGTGCCAGCAGCTTAGCGCTCGGTCCCCGAGAGACCCAGTACTTC
TRBJ2-1	TRBD1	many	TRBV7-9	CASSTEGQGIDEQFF	TGTGCCAGCAGCACAGAGGGACAGGGGATCGATGAGCAGTTCTTC
TRBJ2-7	TRBD2	many	TRBV5-1	CASSWTSGEGYEQYF	TGCGCCAGCAGCTGGACTAGCGGGGAAGGCTACGAGCAGTACTTC
TRBJ2-2	NA	NA	TRBV6-5	CASRRQTGELFF	TGTGCCAGCAGGCGACAGACCGGGGAGCTGTTTTTT
TRBJ2-3	TRBD2	NA	TRBV9	CASSVGTSTDTQYF	TGTGCCAGCAGCGTAGGGACTAGTACAGATACGCAGTATTTT